The 26 T cell receptor beta chains listed next were all sequenced from one sample in a study of naive and memory T cell subsets. An equimolar mix of two oligonucleotides served as the beta constant-region primer for TRBC1 and TRBC2. One entry per CDR3 protein results from TCRdb running MiXCR on the UMI-ligation and nested PCR reads. This sample yields approximately 82,000 distinct CDR3 sequences, of which 7% are seen a single time; 1.6% belongs to the top ten. The sample was central memory CD4+ T cells from blood. Receptors were obtained from a human donor in good health.

CDR3 nucleotides: TGTGCCAGCAGTGGAAGGACGGGGATTAATGAAAAACTGTTTTTT. Protein: CASSGRTGINEKLFF. This chain connects TRBV25-1 to TRBJ1-4; D unresolved. Trimming took off 4 bases at V and 4 bases at J, with 13 bases between the two ends. The germline CDR1 and CDR2 sequences are MGHDK and SYGVNS. The CDR3 runs 15 residues. The entire variable domain, with the rest obtained from reference TRBV25-1 and TRBJ1-4, is as follows: EADIYQTPRYLVIGTGKKITLECSQTMGHDKMYWYQQDPGMELHLIHYSYGVNSTEKGDLSSESTVSRIRTEHFPLTLESARPSHTSQYLCASSGRTGINEKLFFGSGTQLSVL.

This clonotype was recorded many times. The chain carries TRBV6-2 or TRBV6-3 and TRBJ1-1; 9 bases agree with TRBD1. CDR1 and CDR2 from the germline V gene are MNHEY and SVGEGT. This CDR3 has 16 residues. V was pared by 6 bases and J by 4 bases, with 12 bases of the junction left unmatched. The CDR3 protein is CASRDYSGTGRTEAFF. For the CDR3, the DNA is TGTGCCAGCAGAGACTACTCCGGGACAGGGCGCACTGAAGCTTTCTTT.

This clonotype was detected a few times. This chain links TRBV10-3 with TRBJ2-1; 11 bases are a match to TRBD2. Trimming cost V 5 bases and J 8 bases; bases outside gene matches: 5. CDR3 length: 14 residues. The germline gives CDR1 ENHRY, CDR2 SYGVKD. The CDR3 bases are TGTGCCATCAGTCCCGCTAGCGGGAGGCATGAGCAGTTCTTC. Protein: CAISPASGRHEQFF.

This clonotype showed up just a few times. The rearrangement uses TRBV6-2 or TRBV6-3 and TRBJ2-7; weak D call: TRBD1 (5 bases). V lost 4 bases and J 6 bases, leaving 16 bases between the germline ends. Looked up from germline, CDR1 is MNHEY and CDR2 is SVGEGT. The CDR3 is made up of 14 amino acids. CDR3 in amino acids: CASSWTPTLSEQYF. CDR3 nucleotides: TGTGCCAGCAGTTGGACACCAACCCTGAGCGAGCAGTACTTC.

In this sample, this clonotype turned up many times. This chain uses TRBV7-3 with TRBJ2-1; D is ambiguous. The CDR3 runs 12 residues. V was trimmed by 1 base and J by 10 bases, leaving 8 bases between them. Germline V gene lookup returns CDR1 SGHTA and CDR2 FQGTGA. CDR3 bases: TGTGCCAGCAGCTTAAGTAATACCGAGCAGTTCTTC. Translating it yields CASSLSNTEQFF.

This clonotype was picked up many times. This sequence joins TRBV12-3 or TRBV12-4 and TRBJ1-2; the match to TRBD1 covers 7 bases. The CDR3 totals 15 residues. Trimming took 1 base from V and 4 from J; bases not matched to a gene: 6. The CDR3 reads CASSLDRGSGYGYTF. Written as DNA, the CDR3 is TGTGCCAGCAGTTTAGACAGGGGAAGTGGCTATGGCTACACCTTC.

This clonotype has ten or more counts. The rearrangement joins TRBV7-2 to TRBJ1-3; 8 bases agree with TRBD1. V shed 5 bases and J 7 bases; nucleotides not matched to a gene: 7. CDR1 and CDR2 (germline): SGHTA, FQGNSA. This CDR3 comprises 14 residues. CDR3 sequence: CASSPTGQGNTIYF. CDR3 DNA sequence: TGTGCCAGCAGCCCCACAGGACAGGGTAACACCATATATTTT.

This clonotype showed up many times. V is TRBV27 and J is TRBJ1-6, with D unclear. Germline CDR1 MNHEY, CDR2 SMNVEV (reference sequence). This CDR3 spans 14 amino acids. The V end lost 2 bases, the J end lost 10 bases, and 12 bases lay between the germline ends. The CDR3 protein is CASSLTPEGSPLHF. In DNA, the CDR3 is TGTGCCAGCAGTTTAACACCGGAGGGCTCACCCCTCCACTTT.

This clonotype has only a few counts. The V call is TRBV25-1, the J call TRBJ2-7; D possibly corresponds to TRBD2 (6 bases). Germline V CDR1 and CDR2: MGHDK, SYGVNS. Trimming left V 3 bases short and J 3 bases short, with 15 bases between. The CDR3 sequence is 15 residues long. DNA of the CDR3: TGTGCCAGCAGTGACCCCGGCGGGGACCTCTACGAGCAGTACTTC. Its translation: CASSDPGGDLYEQYF.

This clonotype was seen only a few times. The chain recombines TRBV11-2 with TRBJ2-7; either TRBD1 or TRBD2 may supply D (6 bases each). There are 15 residues in the CDR3. The V and J ends lost 4 bases and 5 bases respectively, with 18 bases between them. Germline V lookup: CDR1 SGHAT, CDR2 FQNNGV. The CDR3, as DNA: TGTGCCAGCAGCTCCCAGCCGGGGGCTGGTGACGAGCAGTACTTC. Translating gives CASSSQPGAGDEQYF.

This clonotype occurred many times. The chain is built from TRBV18 and TRBJ1-1; no firm D call. Germline V gives CDR1 KGHSH, CDR2 LQKENI. The CDR3 is made up of 15 amino acids. The V end lost 1 base, the J end lost 3 bases, and 12 bases lay between the germline ends. The CDR3 nucleotides read TGTGCCAGCTCACCACAGATGGGTCGTGACACTGAAGCTTTCTTT. It specifies CASSPQMGRDTEAFF.

At least ten counts were recorded for this clonotype. The chain combines TRBV20-1 with TRBJ1-6, with a possible D match to TRBD1 (5 bases). Germline CDR1 and CDR2: DFQATT and SNEGSKA (reference sequence). V lost 6 bases and J 7 bases, leaving 16 bases between the germline ends. The CDR3 sequence is 14 residues long. CDR3 sequence: CSANEPGRNSPLHF. The CDR3 region has the DNA TGCAGTGCAAACGAGCCGGGACGGAATTCACCCCTCCACTTT.

This clonotype was found many times. J is TRBJ1-4 and V is TRBV6-6; D ambiguous. Trimming took off 5 bases at V and 7 bases at J, with 11 bases between the two ends. This CDR3 region has 13 residues. Germline V gene lookup returns CDR1 MNHNY and CDR2 SVGAGI (reference sequence). The CDR3 reads CASSRSVGEKLFF. For the CDR3, the DNA is TGTGCCAGCAGTCGGTCGGTGGGTGAAAAACTGTTTTTT.

This clonotype was counted at least ten times. The chain couples TRBV20-1 to TRBJ2-1; 9 bases map to TRBD2. Germline values: CDR1 DFQATT, CDR2 SNEGSKA (reference sequence). The CDR3 is 13 amino acids. The trim removed 5 bases at V and 7 bases at J, leaving 6 bases unmatched. Written as DNA, the CDR3 is TGCAGTGCTTGGGGCGGGAGGGGGAATGAGCAGTTCTTC. Translating gives CSAWGGRGNEQFF.

The table lists this clonotype with many counts. The rearrangement joins TRBV6-1 to TRBJ1-1; 7 nucleotides line up with TRBD1. J lost 5 bases, V lost 3 bases, and 9 bases had no gene match. CDR1 is MNHNS and CDR2 is SASEGT in the germline V gene. The CDR3 is made up of 15 amino acids. This CDR3 reads CASSDRVGTETEAFF. The CDR3, as DNA: TGTGCCAGCAGTGACCGTGTTGGGACAGAGACTGAAGCTTTCTTT.

The chain uses TRBV20-1 and TRBJ2-7; possibly TRBD1 or TRBD2 for D (6 bases each). The CDR3 length is 14 residues. Trimming removed 3 bases from V and 1 base from J, with 13 bases in between. Germline V gene sequence: CDR1 DFQATT, CDR2 SNEGSKA (reference sequence). The CDR3 sequence: CSAREGERSYEQYF. Written as DNA, the CDR3 is TGCAGTGCTAGGGAGGGGGAGCGATCCTACGAGCAGTACTTC.

The chain uses TRBV27 and TRBJ2-4, with a weak D call TRBD2 (6 bases). Trimming removed 6 bases at V and 2 bases at J, with 17 bases between. Germline V lookup: CDR1 MNHEY, CDR2 SMNVEV (reference sequence). The CDR3 has 16 amino acids. DNA of the CDR3: TGTGCCAGCAGCCGGGGCGGGGCGGGGACCAAAAACATTCAGTACTTC. Its translation is CASSRGGAGTKNIQYF.

This clonotype was counted between two and nine times. The J gene is TRBJ2-6, the V gene TRBV27; TRBD1 matches 10 bases. The V segment lost 8 bases and the J segment 3 bases; nucleotides outside the gene matches: 19. The V gene's germline CDR1 is MNHEY and CDR2 SMNVEV (reference sequence). This CDR3 contains 20 residues. The DNA of the CDR3 is TGTGCCAGCCGCCAACCCTCAAAACCGGGACAGGGGTTTGGGGCCAACGTCCTGACTTTC. Its protein product is CASRQPSKPGQGFGANVLTF.

The V call is TRBV7-2, the J call TRBJ2-1, with D maybe TRBD2 (5 bases). The V gene lost 1 base and the J gene lost 12 bases, with 13 bases spanning the gap. The CDR3 runs 13 residues. Germline V gene sequence: CDR1 SGHTA, CDR2 FQGNSA. The CDR3 here is CASSLESRTGQFF. The CDR3 nucleotides read TGTGCCAGCAGCTTAGAGTCGCGGACTGGGCAGTTCTTC.

The chain joins TRBV5-1 to TRBJ1-1, with 7 bases aligning to TRBD1. Germline trimming cut 6 bases from V and 4 bases from J; bases unmatched to any gene: 12. Germline V CDR1 and CDR2: SGHRS, YFSETQ. The CDR3 loop spans 15 amino acids. The chain's CDR3 is CASKGGGVLGTEAFF. Here the CDR3 DNA reads TGCGCCAGCAAGGGAGGGGGCGTTCTGGGCACTGAAGCTTTCTTT.

This clonotype was seen a handful of times. The chain carries TRBV5-1 and TRBJ2-5, with a possible D match to TRBD2 (6 bases). The CDR3 sequence is 15 residues long. The ends were cut back, 4 bases at V and 4 bases at J, with 17 bases in the middle. Per the germline V gene, CDR1 is SGHRS and CDR2 is YFSETQ. CDR3 in amino acids: CASSPGLPNGETQYF. DNA of the CDR3: TGCGCCAGCAGCCCGGGACTTCCCAACGGAGAGACCCAGTACTTC.

This rearrangement joins TRBV2 to TRBJ1-1; no definite D call. Trimming removed 6 bases at V and 0 bases at J, with 14 bases between. Per germline, CDR1 SNHLY and CDR2 FYNNEI. CDR3 length: 15 amino acids. As DNA, the CDR3 is TGTGCCAGCAGGGCCGAAACGCACATGAACACTGAAGCTTTCTTT. This sequence encodes CASRAETHMNTEAFF.

This clonotype was seen more than once but under ten times. The chain is built from TRBV29-1 and TRBJ2-1; 10 bases line up with TRBD2. Trimming removed 7 bases from V and 8 bases from J; junction bases left unmatched: 11. Germline CDR1 SQVTM, CDR2 ANQGSEA. This CDR3 has 14 residues. CDR3 DNA: TGCAGCGGCCTAGCGGGAGTCAAGGTCCATGAGCAGTTCTTC. This encodes CSGLAGVKVHEQFF.

The sample holds many counts of this clonotype. V is TRBV20-1 and J is TRBJ2-1; D is perhaps TRBD1 or TRBD2 (5 bases each). CDR1 DFQATT and CDR2 SNEGSKA come from the germline V gene (reference sequence). V dropped 8 bases and J dropped 1 base, with 12 bases sitting between them. The CDR3 spans 13 residues. In DNA form, the CDR3 reads TGCAGTCCCGGGACCGATTCCTACAATGAGCAGTTCTTC. Encoded protein: CSPGTDSYNEQFF.

This clonotype was seen many times. The chain combines TRBV11-2 with TRBJ1-6; 7 nucleotides match TRBD1. Losses at the gene ends were 6 bases for V and 10 bases for J; bases not matched to a gene: 12. The germline V gene has CDR1 SGHAT and CDR2 FQNNGV. CDR3 size: 15 residues. CDR3 amino acids: CASRGLRDSRSPLHF. CDR3 in DNA: TGTGCCAGCAGGGGATTACGGGACAGCAGATCACCCCTCCACTTT.

The J gene is TRBJ1-1, the V gene TRBV19; 8 bases line up with TRBD1. This CDR3 is 15 amino acids long. Per germline, CDR1 LNHDA and CDR2 SQIVND (reference sequence). Trimming removed 5 bases from V and 1 base from J; junction bases left unmatched: 6. The DNA of the CDR3 is TGTGCCAGTAGTGCCGACAGGGGCCCGAACACTGAAGCTTTCTTT. Amino acid sequence: CASSADRGPNTEAFF.